These 10 T cell receptor beta chains originate from one sample sequenced in a study of blood T cell repertoires in COVID-19. Sequencing used immunoSEQ multiplex PCR; TCRdb keeps in-frame clones, though not all of them. This sample has around 300,000 clones, with around 90% found just once. The source material was PBMCs or T cells enriched from blood (not recorded which). The receptor source for this set is a woman between 40 and 55 years old who had recovered from COVID-19.

The chain carries TRBV4-2 and TRBJ2-1; TRBD2 aligns across 10 bases. After removal of 4 bases from V and 5 bases from J, the junction contained 5 bases not matched to a gene. Germline CDR1 and CDR2: LGHNA and YNFKEQ. This CDR3 is built from 15 residues. DNA for the CDR3: TGTGCCAGCAGCCCCTCGGGACTAGCGAACAATGAGCAGTTCTTC. Amino acids: CASSPSGLANNEQFF.

The V and J genes are TRBV18 and TRBJ1-1; TRBD1 matches at 8 bases. CDR1 is KGHSH, CDR2 LQKENI, per germline. The CDR3 is 18 residues long. V lost 3 bases and J lost 1; bases outside the gene matches: 13. CDR3 DNA: TGTGCCAGCTCACCTCAAAGTGGAATCGACAGGGGGAACACTGAAGCTTTCTTT. The encoded protein is CASSPQSGIDRGNTEAFF.

The chain employs TRBV28 and TRBJ1-2; TRBD1 matches at 9 bases. V was clipped by 7 bases and J by 8 bases; unmatched bases: 17. Germline CDR1 reads MDHEN; CDR2 reads SYDVKM. The CDR3 runs to 16 residues. The CDR3 here is CASKFGDRVTNSGYTF. Written as DNA, the CDR3 is TGTGCCAGCAAATTCGGGGACAGGGTTACAAACTCAGGCTACACCTTC.

This clone was counted a few times. The V call is TRBV7-8, the J call TRBJ1-1; 8 bases match TRBD1. The CDR3 is 15 amino acids. Germline V lookup: CDR1 SGHVS, CDR2 FQNEAQ. Unmatched junction bases numbered 9, after V lost 2 bases and J lost 7 bases. This chain's CDR3 is CASSLSGRGRSEAFF. The CDR3 DNA is TGTGCCAGCAGCTTATCTGGCAGGGGGCGCAGTGAAGCTTTCTTT.

This clone was counted once. This chain connects TRBV2 to TRBJ2-7; tentative D call: TRBD2 (5 bases). This CDR3 spans 12 amino acids. V lost 6 bases to trimming and J lost 2 bases, with 8 bases between them. CDR1 is SNHLY, CDR2 FYNNEI, per germline. DNA for the CDR3: TGTGCCAGCAGACTCGGGGCCTACGAGCAGTACTTC. Amino acids: CASRLGAYEQYF.

This clone was seen more than once but under ten times. This chain uses TRBV28 with TRBJ1-3, with a weak D call TRBD1 (6 bases). The ends were cut back, 7 bases at V and 4 bases at J, with 14 bases in the middle. The CDR3 loop spans 14 amino acids. The germline gives CDR1 MDHEN, CDR2 SYDVKM. In DNA, the CDR3 is TGTGCCAGCAACGCCGGGGGGCGGGGAAACACCATATATTTT. It codes for CASNAGGRGNTIYF.

V and J are TRBV12-3 or TRBV12-4 and TRBJ1-2, with D possibly TRBD1 on 6 matching bases. The CDR3 covers 11 residues. Trimming cost V 5 bases and J 8 bases, with 9 bases left between them. CDR3 nucleotide sequence: TGTGCCAGCAGTAAGGGGGAAGGCTACACCTTC. Encoded protein: CASSKGEGYTF.

The V and J genes are TRBV6-2 or TRBV6-3 and TRBJ2-2; 9 nucleotides agree with TRBD2. After removal of 1 base from V and 7 bases from J, the junction contained 10 bases not matched to a gene. CDR1 is MNHEY and CDR2 is SVGEGT in the germline V gene. The CDR3 totals 17 residues. This CDR3 reads CASSYLSLAGRNGELFF. The DNA for the CDR3 is TGTGCCAGCAGTTACTTATCGCTAGCGGGAAGGAACGGGGAGCTGTTTTTT.

The chain links TRBV20-1 to TRBJ2-1; no reliable D call. This CDR3 comprises 16 residues. The germline V gene has CDR1 DFQATT and CDR2 SNEGSKA (reference sequence). Between the trimmed V and J ends, which lost 3 bases and 0 bases, there was a span of 15 bases. This chain's CDR3 is CSASNPAPSSYNEQFF. CDR3 coding DNA: TGCAGTGCTAGTAACCCAGCGCCGAGCTCCTACAATGAGCAGTTCTTC.

The gene calls are TRBV28 and TRBJ1-1; D is undetermined. Germline V gives CDR1 MDHEN, CDR2 SYDVKM. The CDR3 extends over 12 amino acids. Between the trimmed V and J ends, which lost 5 bases and 8 bases, there was a span of 12 bases. The CDR3 sequence is CASSPLGREAFF. The CDR3, as DNA: TGTGCCAGCAGTCCATTGGGGAGAGAAGCTTTCTTT.